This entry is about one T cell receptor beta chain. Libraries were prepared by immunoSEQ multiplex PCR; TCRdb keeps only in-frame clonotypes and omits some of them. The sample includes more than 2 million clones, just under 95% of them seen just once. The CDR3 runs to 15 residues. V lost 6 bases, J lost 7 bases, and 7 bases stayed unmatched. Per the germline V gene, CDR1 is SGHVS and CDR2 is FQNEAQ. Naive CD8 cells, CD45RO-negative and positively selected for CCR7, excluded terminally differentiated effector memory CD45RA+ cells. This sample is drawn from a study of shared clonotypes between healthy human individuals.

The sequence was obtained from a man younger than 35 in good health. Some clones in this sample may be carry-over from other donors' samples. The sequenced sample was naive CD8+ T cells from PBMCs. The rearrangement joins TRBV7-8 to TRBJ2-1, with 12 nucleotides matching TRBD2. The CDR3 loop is CASRTTSGSRNEQFF. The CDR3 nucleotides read TGTGCCAGCAGAACGACTAGCGGGAGTAGAAATGAGCAGTTCTTC.